This entry describes one T cell receptor beta chain. Its antigen is unknown. The sample originates from a study of identical twins. Study observations and caveats: While abundant cord blood beta clonotypes carried fewer insertions, memory repertoires showed no such pattern.

One entry per CDR3 protein results from TCRdb running MiXCR on the 5' RACE reads. This sample yields about 530,000 distinct CDR3 sequences, of which around 15% are seen a single time; roughly 0.4% belongs to the top ten. With V trimmed by 4 bases and J by 0 bases, 8 bases remained unmatched. The CDR3 has 18 residues. Germline lookup yields CDR1 SGHRS and CDR2 YFSETQ. The same data also contributed to another study, on yellow fever vaccine responses in identical twins.

The receptor's source is a young woman in good health. The chain uses TRBV5-1 and TRBJ2-2; 11 bases line up with TRBD1. The material sequenced was CD4+ T cells sorted from blood. The CDR3 bases are TGCGCCAGCAGCCTTGACCGGGACAGGGGGTCGAACACCGGGGAGCTGTTTTTT. This gives the protein CASSLDRDRGSNTGELFF. Combining the CDR3 with reference TRBV5-1 and TRBJ2-2 gives the whole variable domain KAGVTQTPRYLIKTRGQQVTLSCSPISGHRSVSWYQQTPGQGLQFLFEYFSETQRNKGNFPGRFSGRQFSNSRSEMNVSTLELGDSALYLCASSLDRDRGSNTGELFFGEGSRLTVL.